Listed here are 29 T cell receptor beta chains from one sample, sequenced in a study of cytomegalovirus exposure and HLA in healthy donors. 13 Jbeta primers and 60 Vbeta primers were used for the PCR. The table came from immunoSEQ multiplex PCR; TCRdb's copy has only in-frame clones and leaves some out. This repertoire shows some 95,000 clones, around 73% found once; its top ten account for about 1.3%. The specimen was PBMCs. The receptors originated from a female donor in good health and CMV-seronegative.

This clone occurred once. The chain recombines TRBV2 with TRBJ2-5; D perhaps matches TRBD1 (6 bases). The CDR3 runs to 12 residues. Trimming took 6 bases from V and 5 from J, leaving 10 bases between them. The V gene's germline CDR1 is SNHLY and CDR2 FYNNEI. CDR3 protein: CASRDRGETQYF. CDR3 in DNA: TGTGCCAGCAGGGACAGAGGGGAGACCCAGTACTTC.

The J gene is TRBJ1-2, the V gene TRBV10-2, with D unclear. V lost 3 bases and J lost 4, with 9 bases in between. The length of the CDR3 is 13 residues. Germline CDR1 and CDR2: WSHSY and SAAADI. The CDR3 sequence is CASSERSLYGYTF. CDR3 coding DNA: TGCGCCAGCAGTGAAAGGAGCCTCTATGGCTACACCTTC.

This clone was recorded only once. This rearrangement joins TRBV7-9 to TRBJ2-7; 14 bases map to TRBD2. There are 19 residues in the CDR3. Per the germline V gene, CDR1 is SEHNR and CDR2 is FQNEAQ (reference sequence). Germline trimming cut 4 bases from V and 2 bases from J; bases unmatched to any gene: 13. As DNA, the CDR3 is TGTGCCAGCAGCTCGACCCCCGGGACTAGCGGGAGTTTTCCCTACGAGCAGTACTTC. It specifies CASSSTPGTSGSFPYEQYF. The full variable domain, its missing parts supplied by reference TRBV7-9 and TRBJ2-7, is DTGVSQNPRHKITKRGQNVTFRCDPISEHNRLYWYRQTLGQGPEFLTYFQNEAQLEKSRLLSDRFSAERPKGSFSTLEIQRTEQGDSAMYLCASSSTPGTSGSFPYEQYFGPGTRLTVT.

A word on this clone: The junction differs from germline at one of its ends, possibly a read error. This rearrangement joins TRBV7-2 to TRBJ1-3; D gene ambiguous. Germline V gene lookup returns CDR1 SGHTA and CDR2 FQGNSA. The CDR3 totals 14 residues. The CDR3 DNA sequence: TGTGCCAGCAGTTTAGGTCCATCTGGAAACACCATATATTTT. It yields the protein CASSLGPSGNTIYF.

This clone was counted only a few times. The V call is TRBV30, the J call TRBJ2-1, with 7 positions matching TRBD2. The germline V gene encodes CDR1 GTSNPN and CDR2 SVGIG (reference sequence). CDR3 length: 11 residues. V lost 1 base to trimming and J lost 14 bases; unmatched junction nucleotides: 5. The CDR3 DNA follows: TGTGCCTGGAGTGCAGCGGGGCCCGAGTTCTTC. This gives the protein CAWSAAGPEFF.

The rearrangement joins TRBV6-1 to TRBJ2-3; TRBD2 aligns across 10 bases. This CDR3 region has 17 residues. CDR1 is MNHNS and CDR2 is SASEGT in the germline V gene. V shed 3 bases and J 5 bases; nucleotides not matched to a gene: 11. CDR3 sequence reads: CASSDPSSGSFGDTQYF. CDR3 DNA sequence: TGTGCCAGCAGTGACCCCTCTAGCGGGAGCTTTGGAGATACGCAGTATTTT.

The V call is TRBV28, the J call TRBJ1-4, with D perhaps TRBD1 (6 bases). The V and J ends lost 6 bases and 0 bases respectively, with 17 bases between them. The CDR3 runs 17 residues. CDR1 MDHEN and CDR2 SYDVKM come from the germline V gene. DNA of the CDR3: TGTGCCAGCAGGAGGACAGCGCTAGAGGCAACTAATGAAAAACTGTTTTTT. Protein sequence: CASRRTALEATNEKLFF.

The chain recombines TRBV28 with TRBJ1-1, with D perhaps matching TRBD1 (6 bases). The CDR3 covers 15 residues. In germline, CDR1 is MDHEN, CDR2 SYDVKM. V dropped 3 bases and J dropped 0 bases, with 11 bases sitting between them. The CDR3, as DNA: TGTGCCAGCAGTTTCAGAAGGGGGATGAACACTGAAGCTTTCTTT. Its protein is CASSFRRGMNTEAFF. Combining the CDR3 with reference TRBV28 and TRBJ1-1 gives the whole variable domain DVKVTQSSRYLVKRTGEKVFLECVQDMDHENMFWYRQDPGLGLRLIYFSYDVKMKEKGDIPEGYSVSREKKERFSLILESASTNQTSMYLCASSFRRGMNTEAFFGQGTRLTVV.

The rearrangement links TRBV5-6 to TRBJ2-5; TRBD2 matches 11 bases. Unmatched junction bases numbered 16, after V lost 4 bases and J lost 2 bases. The CDR3 covers 19 residues. CDR1 is SGHDT and CDR2 is YYEEEE in the germline V gene. Here the CDR3 reads CASSPGTLAGDRVQETQYF. Here the CDR3 DNA reads TGTGCCAGCAGCCCAGGCACACTAGCGGGAGACCGGGTGCAAGAGACCCAGTACTTC.

V is TRBV28 and J is TRBJ1-4; a weak D match, TRBD1 (6 bases). CDR3 length: 13 residues. The V end lost 7 bases, the J end lost 5 bases, and 11 bases lay between the germline ends. CDR1 MDHEN and CDR2 SYDVKM come from the germline V gene. Here the CDR3 reads CASIGQTNEKLFF. The CDR3 DNA is TGTGCCAGCATAGGACAGACCAATGAAAAACTGTTTTTT.

V usage is TRBV6-1 and J usage is TRBJ2-5, with a possible D match to TRBD1 (5 bases). There are 14 residues in the CDR3. The V and J ends lost 2 bases and 9 bases respectively, with 16 bases between them. In germline, CDR1 is MNHNS, CDR2 SASEGT. The CDR3 protein is CASSEWMTESAQYF. The CDR3 nucleotides are TGTGCCAGCAGTGAATGGATGACAGAATCGGCCCAGTACTTC.

V and J are TRBV9 and TRBJ2-7; D is possibly TRBD2 (5 bases). The CDR3 consists of 15 residues. The germline gives CDR1 SGDLS, CDR2 YYNGEE. The germline V and J ends were trimmed by 4 bases and 0 bases, with 14 bases remaining between them. CDR3 DNA: TGTGCCAGCAGCCCAGGAGGAAGGAGCTCCTACGAGCAGTACTTC. Its translation: CASSPGGRSSYEQYF.

The chain uses TRBV14 and TRBJ1-2; D possibly corresponds to TRBD1 (5 bases). V was pared by 4 bases and J by 3 bases, with 6 bases between. This CDR3 comprises 12 residues. Germline-derived CDR1 and CDR2 are SGHDN and FVKESK. Written as DNA, the CDR3 is TGTGCCAGCAGCCCGGGGGACTATGGCTACACCTTC. It specifies CASSPGDYGYTF.

Here the CDR3 reads CASSSEGQRYGYTF. CDR3 coding DNA: TGTGCCAGCAGCTCCGAGGGACAGCGCTATGGCTACACCTTC. This chain uses TRBV7-9 with TRBJ1-2; the match to TRBD1 covers 7 bases. Germline V CDR1 and CDR2: SEHNR, FQNEAQ (reference sequence). The CDR3 runs to 14 residues. V dropped 4 bases and J dropped 4; count of bases not matched to a gene: 6.

The J gene is TRBJ1-5, the V gene TRBV18, with no clear D. The CDR3 contains 15 residues. Germline V gene lookup returns CDR1 KGHSH and CDR2 LQKENI. The V and J ends lost 3 bases and 0 bases respectively, with 9 bases between them. This CDR3 reads CASSPSEYSNQPQHF. The CDR3 nucleotides read TGTGCCAGCTCACCGTCAGAATATAGCAATCAGCCCCAGCATTTT. The full variable domain, completed using reference TRBV18 and TRBJ1-5, is NAGVMQNPRHLVRRRGQEARLRCSPMKGHSHVYWYRQLPEEGLKFMVYLQKENIIDESGMPKERFSAEFPKEGPSILRIQQVVRGDSAAYFCASSPSEYSNQPQHFGDGTRLSIL.

This chain links TRBV27 with TRBJ2-4, with TRBD2 matching over 7 bases. The junction had 11 bases not matched to a gene; V was cut back by 5 bases and J by 7 bases. The CDR3 sequence is 15 residues long. CDR1 is MNHEY, CDR2 SMNVEV, per germline (reference sequence). This chain's CDR3 is CASSTWGGGPNIQYF. The CDR3 DNA reads TGTGCCAGCAGTACCTGGGGGGGAGGGCCGAACATTCAGTACTTC.

This clone was counted a few times. The genes are TRBV10-2 and TRBJ1-6; 8 bases fit TRBD1. The V and J ends lost 6 bases and 0 bases, in that order; junction bases with no gene match: 13. The CDR3 is 19 residues long. CDR1 is WSHSY and CDR2 is SAAADI in the germline V gene. CDR3 sequence (DNA): TGCGCCAGCAGCAGGGGGCGGGTGGGGGACGGCTCCTATAATTCACCCCTCCACTTT. Translated: CASSRGRVGDGSYNSPLHF.

J is TRBJ2-3 and V is TRBV5-4, with 14 bases aligning to TRBD2. The CDR3 consists of 16 residues. Germline CDR1 SGHNT, CDR2 YYREEE (reference sequence). The V segment lost 4 bases and the J segment 3 bases; nucleotides outside the gene matches: 4. CDR3 region: CASSLRLAGGTDTQYF. In DNA form, the CDR3 reads TGTGCCAGCAGCCTTCGACTAGCGGGAGGGACAGATACGCAGTATTTT.

J is TRBJ1-5 and V is TRBV30; a possible D gene is TRBD1 (6 bases). The CDR3 spans 15 residues. Germline loops: CDR1 GTSNPN, CDR2 SVGIG (reference sequence). V dropped 4 bases and J dropped 0 bases, with 13 bases sitting between them. For the CDR3, the DNA is TGTGCCTGGACACAGGGAGGGAATAGCAATCAGCCCCAGCATTTT. Amino acid sequence: CAWTQGGNSNQPQHF.

The chain combines TRBV11-3 with TRBJ2-2; D is uncertain. This CDR3 contains 15 residues. CDR1 and CDR2 from the germline V gene are SGHNT and YENEEA. V gave up 1 base and J gave up 2 bases, with 8 bases separating them. CDR3 amino acids: CASSLGALNTGELFF. DNA for the CDR3: TGTGCCAGCAGCTTAGGGGCTCTTAACACCGGGGAGCTGTTTTTT.

J is TRBJ2-3 and V is TRBV5-6; 12 bases match TRBD2. V lost 4 bases and J lost 0; bases outside the gene matches: 3. The CDR3 is made up of 16 amino acids. Looked up from germline, CDR1 is SGHDT and CDR2 is YYEEEE. As DNA, the CDR3 is TGTGCCAGCAGCATCGGACTAGCGGGGAGCACAGATACGCAGTATTTT. This translates into CASSIGLAGSTDTQYF. Variable domain in full (rest from reference TRBV5-6 and TRBJ2-3): DAGVTQSPTHLIKTRGQQVTLRCSPKSGHDTVSWYQQALGQGPQFIFQYYEEEERQRGNFPDRFSGHQFPNYSSELNVNALLLGDSALYLCASSIGLAGSTDTQYFGPGTRLTVL.

The chain combines TRBV7-8 with TRBJ2-5; 11 bases fit TRBD2. The V gene end was trimmed by 1 base and the J gene end by 2 bases; junction bases not matched to a gene: 3. The length of the CDR3 is 16 residues. In germline, CDR1 is SGHVS, CDR2 FQNEAQ. The CDR3 sequence: CASSLVAGGEQETQYF. In DNA form, the CDR3 reads TGTGCCAGCAGCTTAGTAGCGGGAGGGGAACAAGAGACCCAGTACTTC.

The genes are TRBV27 and TRBJ2-7, with TRBD1 matching over 8 bases. Germline-derived CDR1 and CDR2 are MNHEY and SMNVEV (reference sequence). The CDR3 covers 19 residues. V dropped 6 bases and J dropped 0; count of bases not matched to a gene: 19. In DNA, the CDR3 is TGTGCCAGCAGCACTTTATTGGGTCGCAGGGGGCAGAGCTCCTACGAGCAGTACTTC. As protein: CASSTLLGRRGQSSYEQYF.

This chain connects TRBV6-5 to TRBJ2-7; 14 bases agree with TRBD2. CDR1 is MNHEY, CDR2 SVGAGI, per germline. V lost 6 bases, J lost 4 bases, and 5 bases stayed unmatched. The CDR3 is 15 residues long. The CDR3 loop reads CASSAGTSGRYEQYF. The CDR3 region has the DNA TGTGCCAGCAGCGCCGGGACTAGCGGGAGATACGAGCAGTACTTC.

The J gene is TRBJ2-7, the V gene TRBV5-8; 8 nucleotides align to TRBD1. This CDR3 is built from 15 residues. Germline CDR1 reads SGHTS; CDR2 reads YDEGEE. J lost 4 bases, V lost 2 bases, and 8 bases had no gene match. CDR3 sequence reads: CASSFQGQARYEQYF. CDR3 in DNA: TGTGCCAGCAGCTTTCAGGGACAGGCTAGATACGAGCAGTACTTC. The full variable domain, its missing parts supplied by reference TRBV5-8 and TRBJ2-7, is EAGVTQSPTHLIKTRGQQATLRCSPISGHTSVYWYQQALGLGLQFLLWYDEGEERNRGNFPPRFSGRQFPNYSSELNVNALELEDSALYLCASSFQGQARYEQYFGPGTRLTVT.

The J gene is TRBJ2-2, the V gene TRBV5-1; TRBD1 matches 12 bases. V shed 3 bases and J 4 bases; nucleotides not matched to a gene: 1. The V gene's germline CDR1 is SGHRS and CDR2 YFSETQ. The CDR3 length is 15 residues. CDR3 in DNA: TGCGCCAGCAGCTCGGGACAGGGGGCCACCGGGGAGCTGTTTTTT. It codes for CASSSGQGATGELFF.

The chain joins TRBV2 to TRBJ1-1; D gene ambiguous. Germline V CDR1 and CDR2: SNHLY, FYNNEI. The CDR3 totals 15 residues. Trimming took 2 bases from V and 1 from J, leaving 11 bases between them. CDR3 DNA: TGTGCCAGCAGTGAACTACGGTACGCGAACACTGAAGCTTTCTTT. Translation gives CASSELRYANTEAFF.

This CDR3 reads CASSTRQGTEAFF. The CDR3 coding sequence is TGTGCCAGCAGCACCCGACAGGGAACTGAAGCTTTCTTT. The chain joins TRBV5-5 to TRBJ1-1, with 7 bases that match TRBD1. Trimming at V came to 4 bases and at J to 5 bases, leaving 5 bases not matched to a gene. The CDR3 length is 13 residues. Germline V gene sequence: CDR1 SGHKS, CDR2 YYEKEE (reference sequence).

The chain carries TRBV5-8 and TRBJ1-2; D unresolved. Deletions cut 6 bases from V and 4 bases from J, with 16 bases between. The CDR3 spans 14 residues. Germline assignment: CDR1 SGHTS and CDR2 YDEGEE. CDR3 coding DNA: TGTGCCAGCACCGCTTCTGCAGTCTCCTATGGCTACACCTTC. Translation: CASTASAVSYGYTF.